This T cell receptor beta chain was documented in a study of cytomegalovirus exposure and HLA in healthy donors (dated by TCRdb to about 2017). General notes on the study: According to a later analysis, the 100 to 150 validation repertoires were produced on the same platform as the approximately 690 repertoires of the first cohort. The study was designed to test whether signatures of past pathogen exposure could be identified by cataloging public T cell receptors. High-throughput TCR immunosequencing, statistical association of individual TCRs with disease status, and machine learning were combined to predict cytomegalovirus infection status. Along with the roughly 610-subject first cohort, a separate validation cohort of approximately 110 different subjects was used.

Library method: the immunoSEQ multiplex PCR assay. Per the authors' processing: A statistical classification framework was developed to diagnose cytomegalovirus status using the catalog of TCR beta chain sequences. As stored in TCRdb, this immuneACCESS dataset retains in-frame rearrangements with V and J assigned. A fraction of the clones does not appear; measured against another copy, unresolved V genes explain less than half of the discrepancy, and the remainder lacks a known reason. D and trimming were read from the DNA, whereas the V and J calls and clone size are those reported in that table. The sample data list tens of thousands of clones, and roughly 80% of these were observed just once. Less than 3% of the sample comes from the top ten. Separate from the approximately 690-subject first cohort, the validation cohort of 95 to 150 subjects was the group to which the donors belonged. CDR1 is given as SGHNT and CDR2 as YYREEE, both from the germline V gene (reference sequence). V trim: 2 bases; J trim: 2 bases; unmatched bases: 4. Its CDR3 holds 15 amino acids, cysteine through phenylalanine. The kept DNA is CDR3 alone, 45 bases in frame from the first base.

For this clone: Its antigen is still unknown. The record has no base qualities; no much larger clone is one base away.

Points the paper makes about the study in general: A few of the identified cytomegalovirus-associated TCR beta chains were confirmed in vitro to be specific for cytomegalovirus antigens. Cytomegalovirus status was reported to be diagnosed by the classifier with high specificity and sensitivity in both the original and validation cohorts. Across donors, most TCR sequences were observed very rarely, whereas some public TCRs were present in many individuals. A total of 150 to 200 TCR beta chains were listed by the study as associated with cytomegalovirus. A later analysis lacked HLA typing for the validation cohort, so it scored co-occurrence in that cohort across all 120 or so repertoires. It was suggested by the authors that the approach could potentially be generalized to other disease states and immunological phenotypes. Of the cluster scores, about 94% were above 0 in a later analysis, which found that TCRs clustered in the first cohort also tended to co-occur in the 95 to 150 validation repertoires.

The sample consisted of PBMCs. The sequence is built from TRBV5-4 and TRBJ1-3, with 7 central nucleotides matching TRBD1. The clonotype originates from a young man in good health and CMV-seronegative. The CDR3 reads as follows: CASSLGGTAGNTIYF. At the DNA level, the sequence is TGTGCCAGCAGCTTAGGCGGGACAGCTGGAAACACCATATATTTT.